The 13 T cell receptor beta chains given below trace back to one sample, sequenced in a study of cytomegalovirus exposure and HLA in healthy donors. PCR employed 60 Vbeta and 13 Jbeta primers. Generated by immunoSEQ multiplex PCR, the TCRdb table keeps only in-frame clones and is missing some. The sample table includes 150,000 to 200,000 clones. The sequencing sample was made of PBMCs. The receptors come from a man aged 25-40 years in good health and CMV-seronegative.

The genes are TRBV21-1 and TRBJ1-4; the table assigns TRBD1, which was not confirmed against the DNA. TRBV21-1 is reported as a pseudogene. The CDR3 runs 20 residues. The CDR3 reads CASSIPPGQGAKWANEKLFF. The CDR3 DNA reads as TGTGCCAGCAGCATACCCCCGGGACAGGGGGCTAAGTGGGCTAATGAAAAACTGTTTTTT.

The chain has TRBV5-6 and TRBJ2-7; D remains unclear. Per the germline V gene, CDR1 is SGHDT and CDR2 is YYEEEE. Trimming shortened V by 6 bases and J by 0 bases, and 13 bases separated the two germline ends. The CDR3 has 14 amino acids. The CDR3 sequence is CASIPDPGSYEQYF. CDR3 sequence (DNA): TGTGCCAGCATCCCTGATCCCGGCTCCTACGAGCAGTACTTC.

This rearrangement joins TRBV6-5 to TRBJ2-1; TRBD2 agrees at 8 bases. Trimming took 6 bases from V and 12 from J; bases not matched to a gene: 13. This CDR3 is 14 amino acids long. CDR1 and CDR2 (germline): MNHEY, SVGAGI. CDR3 sequence (DNA): TGTGCCAGCAGCCAAAGGCGGGAGGCTAGGGGGCAGTTCTTC. Amino acid sequence: CASSQRREARGQFF.

The rearrangement joins TRBV7-9 to TRBJ1-5; no firm D call. The CDR3 contains 15 residues. Germline values: CDR1 SEHNR, CDR2 FQNEAQ (reference sequence). Trimming took 10 bases from V and 0 from J, leaving 16 bases between them. The CDR3 sequence is CAIGGGADSNQPQHF. DNA of the CDR3: TGTGCCATCGGAGGTGGCGCTGATAGCAATCAGCCCCAGCATTTT.

The genes are TRBV4-2 and TRBJ2-7, with 7 positions matching TRBD1. Germline V CDR1 and CDR2: LGHNA, YNFKEQ. Trimming cost V 1 base and J 7 bases; bases outside gene matches: 7. This CDR3 has 14 amino acids. The CDR3 bases are TGTGCCAGCAGCCAAGGACAGGGTTCGAGGGAGCAGTACTTC. Protein: CASSQGQGSREQYF.

Concerning this clone itself: An end of the junction does not agree with germline; a read error may underlie this. Other DNA sequences from this sample encode an identical CDR3 as well. This rearrangement joins TRBV6-1 to TRBJ1-1; 7 bases agree with TRBD1. CDR1 and CDR2 (germline): MNHNS, SASEGT. The CDR3 is 14 amino acids. The CDR3 loop is CASSDRRGWAEAFF. CDR3 DNA: TGCGCCAGCAGTGACCGCAGGGGGTGGGCTGAAGCTTTCTTT.

The chain couples TRBV27 to TRBJ2-2; TRBD1 aligns across 8 bases. The CDR3 extends over 16 amino acids. Per the germline V gene, CDR1 is MNHEY and CDR2 is SMNVEV (reference sequence). J gave up 1 base and V 3 bases, and 4 bases lay outside the gene matches. The CDR3 reads CASSFWDRLNTGELFF. CDR3 sequence (DNA): TGTGCCAGCAGTTTCTGGGACAGGCTGAACACCGGGGAGCTGTTTTTT.

CDR3 sequence reads: CASSPGGQSFMNTEAFF. CDR3 bases: TGTGCCAGCTCCCCAGGGGGACAAAGTTTTATGAACACTGAAGCTTTCTTT. J is TRBJ1-1 and V is TRBV18; 7 nucleotides match TRBD1. From germline, CDR1 is KGHSH and CDR2 LQKENI. The CDR3 spans 17 residues. V lost 6 bases and J lost 0; bases outside the gene matches: 13.

The CDR3 region is CASSSYRDPGRDYGYTF. The CDR3 bases are TGTGCCAGCAGTAGTTACCGAGACCCGGGCAGGGACTATGGCTACACCTTC. The chain combines TRBV2 with TRBJ1-2; D might be TRBD1 (5 bases). The V end was cut by 5 bases, the J end by 3 bases, with 22 bases between. The CDR3 length is 17 residues. CDR1 SNHLY and CDR2 FYNNEI come from the germline V gene.

The chain recombines TRBV19 with TRBJ1-4, with 10 positions matching TRBD1. V dropped 6 bases and J dropped 7; count of bases not matched to a gene: 5. Looked up from germline, CDR1 is LNHDA and CDR2 is SQIVND (reference sequence). The CDR3 consists of 14 residues. The CDR3 DNA sequence: TGTGCCAGTAGGACGGGACAGGGGTCTGAAAAACTGTTTTTT. It encodes CASRTGQGSEKLFF.

The J gene is TRBJ1-4, the V gene TRBV30, with 7 bases that match TRBD1. The CDR3 extends over 13 amino acids. Germline CDR1 GTSNPN, CDR2 SVGIG (reference sequence). The J segment lost 8 bases and the V segment lost 4 bases, leaving 7 bases of the junction unmatched. CDR3 sequence: CAWTEGAGEKLFF. The DNA for the CDR3 is TGTGCCTGGACGGAGGGGGCGGGGGAAAAACTGTTTTTT.

The rearrangement links TRBV5-6 to TRBJ2-7; TRBD2 matches 7 bases. The CDR3 extends over 17 amino acids. Germline V gene lookup returns CDR1 SGHDT and CDR2 YYEEEE. J lost 2 bases, V lost 0 bases, and 11 bases had no gene match. CDR3 DNA sequence: TGTGCCAGCAGCTTGGGGTGGGGGGGAGGACTAGCCTACGAGCAGTACTTC. It yields the protein CASSLGWGGGLAYEQYF.

This chain uses TRBV6-6 with TRBJ1-5, with unresolved D. V shed 0 bases and J shed 3 bases, with 9 bases lying between them. CDR3 length: 15 residues. From germline, CDR1 is MNHNY and CDR2 SVGAGI (reference sequence). This CDR3 reads CASSYSRSINQPQHF. CDR3 in DNA: TGTGCCAGCAGTTACTCGAGGTCGATCAATCAGCCCCAGCATTTT.